Below, one TCR beta chain is given with its context. Its antigen is undetermined. The data originate from a study of T cells after yellow fever vaccination. Study-wide background: SMART-Seq v4 Ultra Low Input served to prepare low-cell-number fractions. Points from the study as a whole: Clones from primary vaccination mostly reappeared after the booster (around 96% CD4, approximately 86% CD8). Repertoires obtained by FACS sorting could include abundant clonotypes that entered as contaminants from the bulk population.

The CDR3 extends over 15 amino acids. Germline CDR1 is SNHLY and CDR2 is FYNNEI. Germline trimming cut 0 bases from V and 6 bases from J; bases unmatched to any gene: 5. TCRdb ran MiXCR on the 5' RACE reads and lists one entry per CDR3 protein. Altogether around 310,000 distinct CDR3 sequences are present, 3.6% being singletons, with the ten largest covering 23%. The rearrangement links TRBV2 to TRBJ2-7, with 10 bases aligning to TRBD1. The clonotype originates from a young man who received the YFV17D yellow fever vaccine. The sequences come from PBMCs, collected on the day of the yellow fever booster vaccination. This CDR3 is CASSEARDRGAEQYF. The CDR3 nucleotides are TGTGCCAGCAGTGAAGCTCGGGACAGGGGAGCCGAGCAGTACTTC.